The T cell receptor beta chain under discussion was sequenced for a study of cytomegalovirus exposure and HLA in healthy donors. Points from the study as a whole: It was assumed in the presence/absence analyses that sequencing depth was roughly uniform across donors.

PCR was performed using 60 Vbeta and 13 Jbeta primers. Only in-frame clones appear in the TCRdb table, and some are missing; sequencing was by immunoSEQ multiplex PCR. The ten top clones account for about 0.83%, within a sample of around 70,000 clones. A word on this clone: Its antigen is unidentified.

The V segment lost 3 bases and the J segment 0 bases; nucleotides outside the gene matches: 7. The V gene's germline CDR1 is KGHSH and CDR2 LQKENI. This CDR3 has 16 residues. This TCR was recovered from a boy younger than 18 in good health and CMV-seronegative. The sequenced sample was PBMCs. The gene calls are TRBV18 and TRBJ1-2; 7 bases agree with TRBD1. In DNA, the CDR3 is TGTGCCAGCTCACCCTCGACAGGGTATACTAACTATGGCTACACCTTC. Translating it yields CASSPSTGYTNYGYTF.